This T cell receptor (beta chain) comes out of a study of shared clonotypes between healthy human individuals (dated by TCRdb to the early 2020s). Concerning the study at large: Three men and two women, aged 18 to 49 years, made up the cohort. For each donor, CD4 naive and CD4 memory were each run on three plates, CD8 naive on two plates, and CD8 memory on one plate. To estimate repertoire size and how much clonotype sharing occurs between individuals, the study deeply sequenced the blood TCR repertoires of about 5 healthy adults. Libraries were prepared and TCR repertoires were sequenced by different laboratories using diverse techniques, in order to increase sequencing depth and limit assay-specific biases. Leukapheresis yielded between about 0.85 and 10 billion PBMCs per donor. Paper-wide results and their limitations: The small number of donors limited the genetic and exposure-history diversity represented. Sampling was restricted to blood, and TCR repertoires in tissues likely differ from the TCR repertoires found in blood. Compared with non-shared clonotypes, clonotypes shared by all four sorted-subset donors had higher generation probabilities. Pairwise subsampling led to the expectation that sequencing depth would affect the degree of clonotype sharing among donors. Larger estimated clonotype richness was generally found for naive subsets than for memory subsets. Rarefaction of sorted-subset datasets indicated incomplete sequencing despite the large sequencing depth. When several donors were compared, the shared fraction of clonotypes was about 5% for naive CD4, approximately 3.3% for naive CD8, more than 2% for memory CD4, and around 0.37% for memory CD8.

Using the deep immunoSEQ assay, multiplex PCR amplified TCR CDR3 regions from genomic DNA. For each cell subset, the extracted genomic DNA was distributed evenly across all wells of several immunoSEQ 96-well plates, and each plate served as one replicate. For sorted subsets, roughly 200 ng of genomic DNA, equivalent to about 30,000 T cell genomes, went into each replicate PCR. Purified libraries were measured with a Qubit 3.0 fluorometer, size-checked on a Bioanalyzer 2100, and measured again with the KAPA Library Quantification kit. A separate single-read 150-cycle Illumina NextSeq 550 flow cell was used to sequence each immunoSEQ 96-well plate. From the authors' description of their analysis: Because the immunoSEQ output held only junctional sequences and lacked quality scores, the filtering could not match the filtering applied to full-length reads. To assign V/J genes and CDR3, sequences were annotated against IMGT germline references using PyIR, a Python wrapper for IgBLAST v1.9. Reads were filtered out if the reads had weak V/J assignments (E-value above 1e-6), no CDR3, stop codons, out-of-frame junctions, or ambiguous translated residues. A V3J clonotype was defined by an identical inferred V gene, J gene, and CDR3 amino acid sequence. Percentage overlap between repertoires was calculated by dividing the number of shared unique clonotypes by the size of the smaller repertoire. Repertoire richness was assessed with RTK rarefaction, the Chao1 estimator, and Recon v2.1 estimates of unobserved clonotypes. OLGA was used to compute generation probabilities for all TCRbeta clonotypes that the gDNA method yielded from a handful of donors. This is the immuneACCESS table as TCRdb keeps it, with only in-frame sequences that have V and J called. A part of the clones is gone; compared with another copy, unresolved V genes explain less than half, and the rest is unexplained. D and trimming come from the DNA, and the V and J calls and clone size come from that table. The table for this sample lists 2,500,000 or so clones; 80% to 95% of them were counted only once. About 0.36% of the sample is held by the ten biggest clonotypes.

Concerning this clone: Its specific antigen is unknown. No much larger clonotype is one base removed from it; base qualities were not supplied.

The donors were healthy, HIV-negative adults who had no recently reported acute infections or vaccinations. Every donor was a Caucasian adult living in Nashville, Tennessee, USA. CD4+ T cells were enriched through magnetic negative selection, after which naive cells were positively selected on CD45RA and the remaining negative fraction served as the memory subset. Blood was obtained by leukapheresis, after which PBMCs were separated by Ficoll-Histopaque density gradient centrifugation and cryopreserved in liquid nitrogen vapor phase. Analytical flow cytometry was used to check the purity and quantity of each magnetically sorted T cell population. Genomic DNA was isolated from every sorted fraction and measured by UV absorbance on a Nanodrop 2000c. Trimming takes 5 bases off V and 6 bases off J; junction bases not matched to a gene: 15. According to the germline V gene (reference sequence), CDR1 reads SEHNR and CDR2 reads FQNEAQ. Its CDR3 holds 16 amino acids, cysteine through phenylalanine. The retained sequence is limited to the CDR3, 48 bases, with the frame set at the first base.

The rearranged chain carries TRBV7-9 and TRBJ1-1; TRBD1 matches 7 bases in the middle. The material sequenced was naive CD4+ T cells from PBMCs. The cell subset or site label on this specimen signifies: CD45RA+ positively selected. This TCR derives from a man between 18 and 35 years old in good health. Some clones in this sample may be carry-over from other donors' samples. For the CDR3, the sequence is CASSRLKPGQKSEAFF. The DNA reads as follows: TGTGCCAGCAGCCGGCTTAAGCCGGGACAGAAATCTGAAGCTTTCTTT.